The 17 T cell receptor beta chains listed next were all sequenced from one sample in a study of T cell repertoires and Cas9 in healthy adults. TCRdb keeps only in-frame clones here, not all; method: immunoSEQ multiplex PCR. The profile shows about 15,000 clones, roughly 90% of them singletons. The sample consisted of Tregs (CD4+, CD25+, CD127-, CD137-, CD154-) from PBMCs; culture status not recorded. The source of these receptors is a human donor in good health.

This chain joins TRBV4-2 and TRBJ1-4, with D possibly TRBD1 on 5 matching bases. Trimming cost V 5 bases and J 0 bases, with 10 bases left between them. Germline V gene sequence: CDR1 LGHNA, CDR2 YNFKEQ. The CDR3 spans 15 residues. CDR3: CASSRGVATNEKLFF. CDR3 nucleotides: TGTGCCAGCAGCAGGGGCGTTGCAACTAATGAAAAACTGTTTTTT.

This rearrangement joins TRBV11-2 to TRBJ1-1; D is undetermined. V lost 3 bases to trimming and J lost 9 bases, with 11 bases between them. CDR1 and CDR2 (germline): SGHAT, FQNNGV. The CDR3 sequence is 12 residues long. This CDR3 is CASSLFGEKAFF. The DNA for the CDR3 is TGTGCCAGCAGCTTGTTCGGGGAAAAAGCTTTCTTT.

The chain has TRBV2 and TRBJ1-1; D possibly corresponds to TRBD1 (6 bases). V lost 4 bases and J 4 bases, leaving 13 bases between the germline ends. This CDR3 has 14 amino acids. Germline CDR1 reads SNHLY; CDR2 reads FYNNEI. CDR3 sequence (DNA): TGTGCCAGCAGTGCACAGGGACGTGTCACTGAAGCTTTCTTT. Translating gives CASSAQGRVTEAFF.

The V and J genes are TRBV29-1 and TRBJ2-5; a possible D gene is TRBD1 (5 bases). This CDR3 is built from 14 residues. Germline V gene data show CDR1 as SQVTM and CDR2 as ANQGSEA. Trimming left V 4 bases short and J 1 base short, with 13 bases between. Here the CDR3 reads CSVAVTQGQETQYF. In DNA form, the CDR3 reads TGCAGCGTTGCTGTCACGCAGGGCCAAGAGACCCAGTACTTC.

This sequence joins TRBV19 and TRBJ2-1; TRBD1 is a possible D gene (5 bases). The V gene's germline CDR1 is LNHDA and CDR2 SQIVND (reference sequence). The V gene lost 4 bases and the J gene lost 1 base, with 11 bases spanning the gap. The CDR3 contains 15 residues. The DNA of the CDR3 is TGTGCCAGTAGTAGGGTGTCAGGGTCCTACAATGAGCAGTTCTTC. This sequence encodes CASSRVSGSYNEQFF.

In DNA form, the CDR3 reads TGTGCCAGCGGGCTGATTAGCGGGGGGGCGAATGAGCAGTTCTTC. It yields the protein CASGLISGGANEQFF. The chain carries TRBV6-1 and TRBJ2-1; 11 bases map to TRBD2. The length of the CDR3 is 15 residues. The J segment lost 7 bases and the V segment lost 8 bases, leaving 10 bases of the junction unmatched. Germline assignment: CDR1 MNHNS and CDR2 SASEGT.

The rearrangement joins TRBV6-5 to TRBJ2-1, with D hard to call. Trimming pared 6 bases from V and 4 bases from J, leaving 7 bases between. This CDR3 is built from 12 residues. CDR1 is MNHEY and CDR2 is SVGAGI in the germline V gene. In DNA, the CDR3 is TGTGCCAGCAGCTCTACATACAATGAGCAGTTCTTC. Translated: CASSSTYNEQFF.

This clone was seen a few times. This chain uses TRBV10-2 with TRBJ2-3; no clear D gene. This CDR3 contains 14 residues. The germline gives CDR1 WSHSY, CDR2 SAAADI. The V end lost 6 bases, the J end lost 2 bases, and 12 bases lay between the germline ends. The CDR3 DNA is TGCGCCAGCAGCCCTTTACTGAACACAGATACGCAGTATTTT. It yields the protein CASSPLLNTDTQYF.

This chain links TRBV7-6 with TRBJ2-3; 14 bases agree with TRBD2. Germline V gene lookup returns CDR1 SGHVS and CDR2 FNYEAQ. Germline trimming cut 5 bases from V and 2 bases from J; bases unmatched to any gene: 6. The CDR3 is made up of 17 amino acids. In nucleotides, the CDR3 is TGTGCCAGCAGCCCACGGACTAGCGGGGGGACCACAGATACGCAGTATTTT. As protein: CASSPRTSGGTTDTQYF.

This rearrangement joins TRBV27 to TRBJ2-3, with 7 bases fitting TRBD1. Trimming at V came to 6 bases and at J to 1 base, leaving 7 bases not matched to a gene. The length of the CDR3 is 15 residues. Germline V gene lookup returns CDR1 MNHEY and CDR2 SMNVEV (reference sequence). CDR3 protein: CASRKAQGGTDTQYF. The CDR3 DNA follows: TGTGCCAGCAGGAAGGCGCAGGGGGGCACAGATACGCAGTATTTT.

This clone appeared once. V is TRBV7-9 and J is TRBJ1-6, with 7 bases that match TRBD1. CDR3 length: 15 residues. Germline loops: CDR1 SEHNR, CDR2 FQNEAQ (reference sequence). The J segment lost 7 bases and the V segment lost 8 bases, leaving 11 bases of the junction unmatched. The chain's CDR3 is CASGPGGQRNSPLHF. In DNA form, the CDR3 reads TGTGCCAGCGGACCGGGGGGACAGAGGAATTCACCCCTCCACTTT. Looking up the rest from reference TRBV7-9 and TRBJ1-6 gives the full variable domain: DTGVSQNPRHKITKRGQNVTFRCDPISEHNRLYWYRQTLGQGPEFLTYFQNEAQLEKSRLLSDRFSAERPKGSFSTLEIQRTEQGDSAMYLCASGPGGQRNSPLHFGNGTRLTVT.

The V and J genes are TRBV7-8 and TRBJ1-1, with TRBD1 matching 8 bases. Germline CDR1 SGHVS, CDR2 FQNEAQ. J was trimmed by 5 bases and V by 5 bases; bases with no gene match: 19. The CDR3 is 18 amino acids. CDR3 amino acids: CASSQPWRQGNRSTEAFF. The CDR3 coding sequence is TGTGCCAGCAGCCAACCCTGGAGACAGGGGAACAGGAGTACTGAAGCTTTCTTT. The full variable domain, with the rest looked up from reference TRBV7-8 and TRBJ1-1, is GAGVSQSPRYKVAKRGQDVALRCDPISGHVSLFWYQQALGQGPEFLTYFQNEAQLDKSGLPSDRFFAERPEGSVSTLKIQRTQQEDSAVYLCASSQPWRQGNRSTEAFFGQGTRLTVV.

The rearrangement uses TRBV5-1 and TRBJ1-4, with unresolved D. The V and J ends lost 4 bases and 3 bases respectively, with 7 bases between them. This CDR3 has 13 amino acids. Looked up from germline, CDR1 is SGHRS and CDR2 is YFSETQ. In nucleotides, the CDR3 is TGCGCCAGCAGCGGCGGCCCTAATGAAAAACTGTTTTTT. The encoded protein is CASSGGPNEKLFF.

On this clone: Mismatch with germline at one junction end may stem from a read error. V gene TRBV7-7 combines with J gene TRBJ2-5, with no clear D. Looked up from germline, CDR1 is SSHAT and CDR2 is FNYEAQ (reference sequence). The length of the CDR3 is 14 residues. CDR3 in DNA: TGTGCTAGCAGCTTAGGAGTTAGACAAGAGACCCAGTACTTC. This encodes CASSLGVRQETQYF.

The gene calls are TRBV9 and TRBJ2-5, with 7 bases aligning to TRBD2. The CDR3 totals 16 residues. Germline-derived CDR1 and CDR2 are SGDLS and YYNGEE. The ends lost 0 bases at V and 2 bases at J; junction bases unmatched: 7. The CDR3 region has the DNA TGTGCCAGCAGCGTAGCTATATCCGGGGGGCAAGAGACCCAGTACTTC. This codes for CASSVAISGGQETQYF.

The chain uses TRBV18 and TRBJ2-1, with 7 bases aligning to TRBD1. The CDR3 loop spans 15 amino acids. V trimming: 5 bases; J trimming: 8 bases; junction bases outside the gene matches: 12. The germline gives CDR1 KGHSH, CDR2 LQKENI. The CDR3 sequence: CASSSLETGADEQFF. DNA of the CDR3: TGTGCCAGCTCATCGCTTGAAACAGGGGCCGATGAGCAGTTCTTC.

The chain joins TRBV28 to TRBJ2-5; 11 positions agree with TRBD2. V lost 6 bases and J lost 2; bases outside the gene matches: 2. This CDR3 comprises 14 residues. Germline assignment: CDR1 MDHEN and CDR2 SYDVKM. CDR3: CASSRLAGQETQYF. DNA for the CDR3: TGTGCCAGCAGCAGACTAGCGGGGCAAGAGACCCAGTACTTC.